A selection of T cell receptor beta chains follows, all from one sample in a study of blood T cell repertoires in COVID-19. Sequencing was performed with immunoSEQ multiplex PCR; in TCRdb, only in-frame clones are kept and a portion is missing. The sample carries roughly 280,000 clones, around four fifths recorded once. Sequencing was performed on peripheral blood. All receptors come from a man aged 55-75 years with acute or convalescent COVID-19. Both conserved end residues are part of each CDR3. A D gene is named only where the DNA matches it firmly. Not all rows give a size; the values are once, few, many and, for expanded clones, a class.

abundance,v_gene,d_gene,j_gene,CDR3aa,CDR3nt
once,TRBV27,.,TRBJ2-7,CASSLAFHYEQYF,TGTGCCAGCAGTTTAGCGTTCCACTACGAGCAGTACTTC
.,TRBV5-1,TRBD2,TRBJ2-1,CASSLTSGSFGYNEQFF,TGCGCCAGCAGCCTGACTAGCGGGAGCTTCGGGTACAATGAGCAGTTCTTC
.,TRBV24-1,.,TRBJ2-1,CATSDPPWGDSQFDYNEQFF,TGTGCCACCAGTGACCCCCCCTGGGGGGACAGCCAATTTGATTACAATGAGCAGTTCTTC
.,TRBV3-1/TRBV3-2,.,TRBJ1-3,CASSGAGGVGGNTIYF,TGTGCCAGCAGCGGGGCCGGGGGGGTCGGTGGAAACACCATATATTTT
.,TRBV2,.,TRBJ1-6,CASSVRGNNSPLHF,TGTGCCAGCAGTGTGCGGGGAAATAATTCACCCCTCCACTTT
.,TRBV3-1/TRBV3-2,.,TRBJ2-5,CASLRLGGGRQETQYF,TGTGCCAGCTTACGACTGGGCGGGGGCCGACAAGAGACCCAGTACTTC
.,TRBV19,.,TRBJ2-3,CASSMAGLPGYF,TGTGCCAGTAGTATGGCGGGACTTCCGGGCTATTTT
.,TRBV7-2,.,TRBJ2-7,CASSHQGGPYEQYF,TGTGCCAGCAGCCATCAGGGGGGCCCCTACGAGCAGTACTTC
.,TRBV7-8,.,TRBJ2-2,CATLPPSAHTGELFF,TGTGCCACCCTCCCCCCCAGCGCTCACACCGGGGAGCTGTTTTTT
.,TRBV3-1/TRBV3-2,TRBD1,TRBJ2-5,CASSQGQGVPRETQYF,TGTGCCAGCAGCCAGGGACAGGGAGTACCAAGAGAGACCCAGTACTTC
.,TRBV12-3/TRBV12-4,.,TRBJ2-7,CASSPTGIYEQYF,TGTGCCAGCAGCCCCACAGGGATCTACGAGCAGTACTTC
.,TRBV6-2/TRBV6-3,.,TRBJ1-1,CASSYSFGGAGTEAFF,TGTGCCAGCAGTTACTCGTTTGGGGGCGCCGGCACTGAAGCTTTCTTT
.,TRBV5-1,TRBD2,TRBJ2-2,CASNRLAGVNTGELFF,TGCGCCAGCAACAGGCTAGCGGGGGTGAACACCGGGGAGCTGTTTTTT
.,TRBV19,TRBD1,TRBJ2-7,CASSSGQLSPYEQYF,TGTGCCAGTAGTTCGGGACAGCTATCCCCCTACGAGCAGTACTTC
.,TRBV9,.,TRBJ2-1,CASSVVGGSANEQFF,TGTGCCAGCAGCGTAGTAGGGGGTAGTGCGAATGAGCAGTTCTTC
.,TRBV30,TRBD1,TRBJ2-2,CAWDRQGAGGELFF,TGTGCCTGGGACCGACAGGGGGCAGGCGGGGAGCTGTTTTTT
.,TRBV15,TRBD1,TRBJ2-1,CATSTGPGQGARNEQFF,TGTGCCACCAGCACAGGACCGGGACAGGGGGCAAGAAATGAGCAGTTCTTC